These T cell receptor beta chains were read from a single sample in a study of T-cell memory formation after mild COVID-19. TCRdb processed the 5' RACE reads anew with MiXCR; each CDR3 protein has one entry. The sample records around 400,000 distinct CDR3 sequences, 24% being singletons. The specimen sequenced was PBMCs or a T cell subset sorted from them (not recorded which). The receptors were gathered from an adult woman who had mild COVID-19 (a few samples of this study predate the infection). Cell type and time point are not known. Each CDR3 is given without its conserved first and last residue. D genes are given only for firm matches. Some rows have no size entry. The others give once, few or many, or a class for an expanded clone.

CDR3 protein: ATKAAGELF
D gene: .
V gene: TRBV3-1
clone size: .

CDR3 protein: ASSPAQYNEQF
D gene: .
V gene: TRBV5-1
clone size: .

CDR3 protein: SARDQGGGPDTQY
D gene: .
V gene: TRBV20-1
clone size: few

CDR3 protein: AGKRVLVGGYT
D gene: .
V gene: TRBV6-1
clone size: few

CDR3 protein: ASSRLGQGEAF
D gene: .
V gene: TRBV3-1
clone size: .

CDR3 protein: ASSRGQGQETQY
D gene: TRBD1
V gene: TRBV12-3/TRBV12-4
clone size: few

CDR3 protein: ASSLSLAGGDTQY
D gene: TRBD2
V gene: TRBV7-2
clone size: .

CDR3 protein: ASSFDSRESQY
D gene: .
V gene: TRBV7-3
clone size: few

CDR3 protein: ASSLGDRGQETQY
D gene: TRBD1
V gene: TRBV7-9
clone size: .

CDR3 protein: SARARGTGTGELF
D gene: .
V gene: TRBV20-1
clone size: .

CDR3 protein: ASSPRTSGKIEQY
D gene: TRBD2
V gene: TRBV9
clone size: few

CDR3 protein: ATRSQGNTGELF
D gene: .
V gene: TRBV24-1
clone size: .

CDR3 protein: ASSPRGTITDTQY
D gene: TRBD2
V gene: TRBV7-3
clone size: .

CDR3 protein: ASSLVPPGGSGAVTYEQY
D gene: .
V gene: TRBV7-6
clone size: few

CDR3 protein: ATSGWESTDTQY
D gene: .
V gene: TRBV24-1
clone size: few

CDR3 protein: ASSQVHGGHYEQY
D gene: .
V gene: TRBV4-3
clone size: many